This passage covers 12 T cell receptor beta chains from one sample sequenced in a study of blood T cell repertoires in COVID-19. Repertoires were generated with immunoSEQ multiplex PCR, while TCRdb's copy carries only in-frame clones and drops some. In the table there are about 220,000 clones, 70% to 85% of which are singletons. Sequencing was performed on PBMCs or T cells enriched from blood (not recorded which). The receptors derive from a woman between 35 and 50 years old with acute COVID-19.

J is TRBJ1-1 and V is TRBV6-2 or TRBV6-3, with unresolved D. From germline, CDR1 is MNHEY and CDR2 SVGEGT. The CDR3 totals 13 residues. V gave up 7 bases and J gave up 1 base, with 10 bases separating them. This CDR3 reads CASIPFPNTEAFF. For the CDR3, the DNA is TGTGCCAGCATCCCCTTTCCGAACACTGAAGCTTTCTTT.

This clone was seen only once. The chain employs TRBV2 and TRBJ1-2, with 9 bases matching TRBD1. The germline gives CDR1 SNHLY, CDR2 FYNNEI. Germline trimming cut 6 bases from V and 7 bases from J; bases unmatched to any gene: 6. This CDR3 has 13 amino acids. The CDR3 spells CASRDRGPIGYTF. The CDR3 nucleotides are TGTGCCAGCAGGGACAGGGGCCCCATTGGCTACACCTTC. Full variable domain (rest looked up from reference TRBV2 and TRBJ1-2): EPEVTQTPSHQVTQMGQEVILRCVPISNHLYFYWYRQILGQKVEFLVSFYNNEISEKSEIFDDQFSVERPDGSNFTLKIRSTKLEDSAMYFCASRDRGPIGYTFGSGTRLTVV.

V is TRBV5-1 and J is TRBJ2-1; TRBD2 matches 11 bases. CDR1 SGHRS and CDR2 YFSETQ come from the germline V gene. Trimming cost V 2 bases and J 7 bases; bases outside gene matches: 5. The CDR3 runs 15 residues. Written as DNA, the CDR3 is TGCGCCAGCAGCTTTAGCGGGGGGGCGTCGAATGAGCAGTTCTTC. Translated, it gives CASSFSGGASNEQFF. Full variable domain (remainder filled in from reference TRBV5-1 and TRBJ2-1): KAGVTQTPRYLIKTRGQQVTLSCSPISGHRSVSWYQQTPGQGLQFLFEYFSETQRNKGNFPGRFSGRQFSNSRSEMNVSTLELGDSALYLCASSFSGGASNEQFFGPGTRLTVL.

This rearrangement joins TRBV21-1 to TRBJ2-7; TRBD1, as called in the table, went unchecked against the DNA. TRBV21-1 constitutes a pseudogene. There are 16 residues in the CDR3. The CDR3 is CASSIRQGEEGHEQYF. The DNA for the CDR3 is TGTGCCAGCAGCATAAGACAGGGTGAAGAGGGCCACGAGCAGTACTTC.

This rearrangement joins TRBV7-8 to TRBJ1-1; unclear D gene. V was pared by 0 bases and J by 3 bases, with 14 bases between. CDR3 length: 16 amino acids. Germline values: CDR1 SGHVS, CDR2 FQNEAQ. CDR3 sequence (DNA): TGTGCCAGCAGCTTAGCCCTTTGGCGGAGGGACACTGAAGCTTTCTTT. Its translation: CASSLALWRRDTEAFF.

The chain has TRBV2 and TRBJ2-7, with 7 bases identical to TRBD1. CDR1 and CDR2 (germline): SNHLY, FYNNEI. The V and J ends lost 10 bases and 0 bases, in that order; junction bases with no gene match: 9. The CDR3 length is 14 residues. CDR3 sequence reads: CATQGTDASYEQYF. As DNA, the CDR3 is TGTGCCACCCAAGGGACAGATGCCTCCTACGAGCAGTACTTC. Full variable domain (missing parts from reference TRBV2 and TRBJ2-7): EPEVTQTPSHQVTQMGQEVILRCVPISNHLYFYWYRQILGQKVEFLVSFYNNEISEKSEIFDDQFSVERPDGSNFTLKIRSTKLEDSAMYFCATQGTDASYEQYFGPGTRLTVT.

V is TRBV7-6 and J is TRBJ2-2; D might be TRBD2 (7 bases). The V gene's germline CDR1 is SGHVS and CDR2 FNYEAQ. The CDR3 sequence is 18 residues long. The V end was cut by 3 bases, the J end by 0 bases, with 17 bases between. This CDR3 is CASSFPGAGDPNTGELFF. The CDR3, as DNA: TGTGCCAGCAGCTTTCCAGGGGCGGGAGACCCGAACACCGGGGAGCTGTTTTTT.

Worth noting for this clone: The junction shows a germline mismatch at one end, possibly a read error. The chain carries TRBV15 and TRBJ2-2, with D perhaps TRBD1 (6 bases). The CDR3 runs to 13 residues. Germline V gene lookup returns CDR1 LNHNV and CDR2 YYDKDF (reference sequence). CDR3 amino acids: CATSNRATGELFF. CDR3 coding DNA: TGTGCCACAAGCAACAGGGCCACCGGGGAGCTGTTTTTT.

This clone was recorded only once. The CDR3 DNA is TGTGCCAGCAGCTTAGGAGAAGAAAAACTGTTTTTT. Protein sequence: CASSLGEEKLFF. The chain couples TRBV7-9 to TRBJ1-4; D ambiguous. Germline V gives CDR1 SEHNR, CDR2 FQNEAQ (reference sequence). The CDR3 extends over 12 amino acids. The germline V and J ends were trimmed by 1 base and 8 bases, with 5 bases remaining between them.

This clone has just a few counts. The rearrangement links TRBV27 to TRBJ2-7, with 7 bases aligning to TRBD2. With 5 bases clipped from V and 8 bases from J, the junction kept 12 bases outside the gene matches. The CDR3 covers 14 residues. Germline V lookup: CDR1 MNHEY, CDR2 SMNVEV (reference sequence). The CDR3 loop is CASSPRRLASKQYF. DNA for the CDR3: TGTGCCAGCAGTCCCCGGAGACTAGCTTCCAAGCAGTACTTC.

The chain has TRBV7-9 and TRBJ2-5; 8 bases are shared with TRBD1. This CDR3 region has 14 residues. Germline V gives CDR1 SEHNR, CDR2 FQNEAQ (reference sequence). J gave up 5 bases and V 8 bases, and 10 bases lay outside the gene matches. The CDR3: CASDDTGGEETQYF. The CDR3 bases are TGTGCCAGCGACGATACAGGGGGTGAGGAGACCCAGTACTTC.

The V gene is TRBV6-6, the J gene TRBJ1-1; D uncertain. Germline values: CDR1 MNHNY, CDR2 SVGAGI (reference sequence). The CDR3 is 13 residues long. The V end was cut by 4 bases, the J end by 4 bases, with 10 bases between. The CDR3 sequence: CASSLVSGTEAFF. The DNA of the CDR3 is TGTGCCAGCAGTTTAGTGTCGGGCACTGAAGCTTTCTTT.